This TCR beta chain was profiled in a study of control samples from healthy donors and cancer patients. V lost 2 bases to trimming and J lost 11 bases, with 9 bases between them. The CDR3 runs to 11 residues. Germline V CDR1 and CDR2: MNHEY, SVGEGT. The repertoire was sequenced with immunoSEQ multiplex PCR; TCRdb's copy has only in-frame clones and lacks some. The sample yields around 94,000 clones, approximately 90% seen once. The sequence was obtained from a woman aged 18-29 years in good health. Sequences were obtained from blood. V usage is TRBV6-2 or TRBV6-3 and J usage is TRBJ1-1; a weak D match, TRBD1 (6 bases). CDR3 amino acids: CASSYAGAAFF. CDR3 DNA sequence: TGTGCCAGCAGTTACGCAGGGGCCGCTTTCTTT.